Listed here are 21 T cell receptor beta chains from one sample, sequenced in a study of cytomegalovirus exposure and HLA in healthy donors. Primers for the PCR totalled 60 Vbeta and 13 Jbeta. The data were produced by immunoSEQ multiplex PCR, yet TCRdb's version contains in-frame clones alone and is incomplete. The table has over 150,000 clones, 80% seen once; the top ten hold 1%. Sequencing used PBMCs. Source of these receptors: a woman in her forties or fifties in good health and CMV-seropositive.

The chain employs TRBV25-1 and TRBJ1-5, with D possibly TRBD1 on 5 matching bases. CDR3 size: 16 residues. Trimming took 6 bases from V and 1 from J, leaving 16 bases between them. Germline V lookup: CDR1 MGHDK, CDR2 SYGVNS. The CDR3 DNA reads TGTGCCAGCAGCCCCCCCGGGGGGGAGAGCAATCAGCCCCAGCATTTT. This sequence encodes CASSPPGGESNQPQHF.

A few counts support this clone. CDR3 nucleotides: TGTGCCAGCAGTTTAATCGGCTACGAGCAGTACTTC. Amino acid sequence: CASSLIGYEQYF. The chain carries TRBV27 and TRBJ2-7; D remains ambiguous. The CDR3 totals 12 residues. Germline CDR1 reads MNHEY; CDR2 reads SMNVEV (reference sequence). The V end was cut by 2 bases, the J end by 3 bases, with 5 bases between.

The J gene is TRBJ1-1, the V gene TRBV27; tentative D call: TRBD1 (5 bases). The V end lost 0 bases, the J end lost 3 bases, and 5 bases lay between the germline ends. Germline CDR1 is MNHEY and CDR2 is SMNVEV (reference sequence). This CDR3 contains 13 residues. The CDR3 loop reads CASSLSRDTEAFF. As DNA, the CDR3 is TGTGCCAGCAGTTTATCCAGGGACACTGAAGCTTTCTTT.

The count of this clone is one. The chain joins TRBV28 to TRBJ1-1, with D possibly matching TRBD1 (6 bases). Germline V gene lookup returns CDR1 MDHEN and CDR2 SYDVKM. Deletions cut 2 bases from V and 4 bases from J, with 17 bases between. The CDR3 runs 16 residues. CDR3 DNA: TGTGCCAGCAGTTTACCCCTGGGGGCGGGGGCCACTGAAGCTTTCTTT. Its protein product is CASSLPLGAGATEAFF.

The CDR3 DNA reads as TGTGCCAGCAGTCTGGGACTAGCGGGGCCACAAGAGACCCAGTACTTC. Its protein product is CASSLGLAGPQETQYF. The chain combines TRBV28 with TRBJ2-5, with 13 bases fitting TRBD2. There are 16 residues in the CDR3. J was trimmed by 2 bases and V by 5 bases; bases with no gene match: 5. CDR1 MDHEN and CDR2 SYDVKM come from the germline V gene. The complete variable domain, with remaining parts taken from reference TRBV28 and TRBJ2-5, reads DVKVTQSSRYLVKRTGEKVFLECVQDMDHENMFWYRQDPGLGLRLIYFSYDVKMKEKGDIPEGYSVSREKKERFSLILESASTNQTSMYLCASSLGLAGPQETQYFGPGTRLLVL.

The chain carries TRBV11-2 and TRBJ2-1; 7 nucleotides match TRBD1. Germline lookup yields CDR1 SGHAT and CDR2 FQNNGV. There are 16 residues in the CDR3. Trimming cost V 5 bases and J 4 bases; bases outside gene matches: 11. Here the CDR3 reads CASSIPSGTAYNEQFF. The CDR3 nucleotides read TGTGCCAGCAGCATACCTTCCGGGACAGCTTACAATGAGCAGTTCTTC.

The V gene is TRBV7-2, the J gene TRBJ2-5; D is ambiguous. Trimming stripped 5 bases from V and 1 base from J, with 11 bases between. This CDR3 comprises 14 residues. CDR1 SGHTA and CDR2 FQGNSA come from the germline V gene. Written as DNA, the CDR3 is TGTGCCAGCAGCCCCTCCACACCCCAAGAGACCCAGTACTTC. Translation gives CASSPSTPQETQYF.

This clone was seen a handful of times. The V and J genes are TRBV25-1 and TRBJ1-1, with 11 bases identical to TRBD1. The V gene end was trimmed by 3 bases and the J gene end by 5 bases; junction bases not matched to a gene: 5. CDR1 and CDR2 (germline): MGHDK, SYGVNS. The CDR3 spans 15 residues. CDR3 DNA: TGTGCCAGCAGTGACCCGGGACAGGGGGGGACTGAAGCTTTCTTT. It is translated as CASSDPGQGGTEAFF.

The rearrangement joins TRBV27 to TRBJ1-1; D is perhaps TRBD1 (6 bases). The CDR3 runs to 15 residues. Trimming cost V 2 bases and J 1 base, with 11 bases left between them. From germline, CDR1 is MNHEY and CDR2 SMNVEV (reference sequence). CDR3 amino acids: CASSLRGAGNTEAFF. CDR3 sequence (DNA): TGTGCCAGCAGTTTACGGGGGGCTGGGAACACTGAAGCTTTCTTT.

This clone was observed a few times. V and J are TRBV7-2 and TRBJ1-5; unclear D gene. The CDR3 is 14 amino acids. V lost 4 bases to trimming and J lost 11 bases, with 18 bases between them. CDR1 is SGHTA and CDR2 is FQGNSA in the germline V gene. The CDR3 DNA sequence: TGTGCCAGCAGCTCGGGCGGGGTTTCGAGGGCCCAGCATTTT. It codes for CASSSGGVSRAQHF.

This sequence joins TRBV7-9 and TRBJ2-7; D might be TRBD1 (6 bases). Trimming shortened V by 5 bases and J by 4 bases, and 12 bases separated the two germline ends. This CDR3 region has 13 residues. The germline gives CDR1 SEHNR, CDR2 FQNEAQ (reference sequence). The CDR3 loop reads CASSRSTGYEQYF. The CDR3 DNA sequence: TGTGCCAGCAGCCGCTCTACAGGGTACGAGCAGTACTTC.

V is TRBV18 and J is TRBJ1-5; D may be TRBD1 (6 bases). CDR3 length: 16 residues. V lost 3 bases and J lost 4, with 16 bases in between. Looked up from germline, CDR1 is KGHSH and CDR2 is LQKENI. The CDR3 loop is CASSPGGGGLNQPQHF. DNA of the CDR3: TGTGCCAGCTCACCGGGCGGGGGCGGATTAAATCAGCCCCAGCATTTT. The full variable domain, with the rest looked up from reference TRBV18 and TRBJ1-5, is NAGVMQNPRHLVRRRGQEARLRCSPMKGHSHVYWYRQLPEEGLKFMVYLQKENIIDESGMPKERFSAEFPKEGPSILRIQQVVRGDSAAYFCASSPGGGGLNQPQHFGDGTRLSIL.

The V call is TRBV7-3, the J call TRBJ2-6, with 10 nucleotides matching TRBD1. In germline, CDR1 is SGHTA, CDR2 FQGTGA. This CDR3 contains 18 residues. With 5 bases clipped from V and 0 bases from J, the junction kept 7 bases outside the gene matches. CDR3 in amino acids: CASSQFGTGDSGANVLTF. For the CDR3, the DNA is TGTGCCAGCAGCCAATTTGGGACAGGGGACTCTGGGGCCAACGTCCTGACTTTC.

The chain employs TRBV11-2 and TRBJ1-2, with D maybe TRBD1 (5 bases). Germline V lookup: CDR1 SGHAT, CDR2 FQNNGV. Trimming cost V 7 bases and J 0 bases, with 12 bases left between them. The CDR3 length is 14 residues. The chain's CDR3 is CASTLQGTNYGYTF. The DNA of the CDR3 is TGTGCCAGCACCCTTCAGGGTACTAACTATGGCTACACCTTC.

The chain has TRBV11-3 and TRBJ2-7; the D gene is possibly TRBD1 (6 bases). Germline-derived CDR1 and CDR2 are SGHNT and YENEEA. Trimming shortened V by 5 bases and J by 0 bases, and 20 bases separated the two germline ends. The CDR3 spans 17 residues. The CDR3 loop is CASSLTGGGTPSYEQYF. The DNA of the CDR3 is TGTGCCAGCAGCCTTACGGGTGGGGGCACACCCTCCTACGAGCAGTACTTC.

The V gene is TRBV28, the J gene TRBJ2-7; D not resolved. This CDR3 region has 14 residues. Germline CDR1 is MDHEN and CDR2 is SYDVKM. V was pared by 6 bases and J by 3 bases, with 15 bases between. CDR3 region: CASSSQPTLYEQYF. DNA for the CDR3: TGTGCCAGCAGCTCACAGCCGACACTCTACGAGCAGTACTTC. Based on the CDR3 plus reference TRBV28 and TRBJ2-7, the full variable domain is DVKVTQSSRYLVKRTGEKVFLECVQDMDHENMFWYRQDPGLGLRLIYFSYDVKMKEKGDIPEGYSVSREKKERFSLILESASTNQTSMYLCASSSQPTLYEQYFGPGTRLTVT.

CDR3 region: CASSSSGQMMTSTDTQYF. The CDR3 region has the DNA TGTGCCAGCAGCTCCTCGGGACAGATGATGACTAGCACAGATACGCAGTATTTT. This sequence joins TRBV7-3 and TRBJ2-3, with TRBD1 identical over 7 bases. The germline CDR1 and CDR2 sequences are SGHTA and FQGTGA. This CDR3 has 18 residues. V was clipped by 4 bases and J by 0 bases; unmatched bases: 13. Full variable domain (outside the CDR3, taken from reference TRBV7-3 and TRBJ2-3): GAGVSQTPSNKVTEKGKYVELRCDPISGHTALYWYRQSLGQGPEFLIYFQGTGAADDSGLPNDRFFAVRPEGSVSTLKIQRTERGDSAVYLCASSSSGQMMTSTDTQYFGPGTRLTVL.

The gene calls are TRBV27 and TRBJ2-2; 9 bases match TRBD1. Trimming cost V 6 bases and J 4 bases; bases outside gene matches: 9. Germline-derived CDR1 and CDR2 are MNHEY and SMNVEV (reference sequence). This CDR3 is built from 16 residues. Here the CDR3 reads CASSDRDRVGTGELFF. The CDR3 region has the DNA TGTGCCAGCAGCGACCGGGACAGGGTCGGCACCGGGGAGCTGTTTTTT.

The chain carries TRBV5-4 and TRBJ1-6; TRBD1 agrees at 11 bases. The germline gives CDR1 SGHNT, CDR2 YYREEE (reference sequence). Trimming at V came to 4 bases and at J to 10 bases, leaving 4 bases not matched to a gene. The CDR3 covers 14 residues. CDR3 coding DNA: TGTGCCAGCAGCCCCCGGGACAGGGGGTCACCCCTCCACTTT. This encodes CASSPRDRGSPLHF.

V usage is TRBV9 and J usage is TRBJ2-7, with D maybe TRBD1 (6 bases). V lost 5 bases, J lost 4 bases, and 19 bases lay in between. The germline CDR1 and CDR2 sequences are SGDLS and YYNGEE. The CDR3 contains 15 residues. CDR3 in DNA: TGTGCCAGCAGTGAAAGATCAGGGGTAGTGTACGAGCAGTACTTC. Its translation is CASSERSGVVYEQYF. Full variable domain (rest looked up from reference TRBV9 and TRBJ2-7): DSGVTQTPKHLITATGQRVTLRCSPRSGDLSVYWYQQSLDQGLQFLIQYYNGEERAKGNILERFSAQQFPDLHSELNLSSLELGDSALYFCASSERSGVVYEQYFGPGTRLTVT.

This chain links TRBV28 with TRBJ2-7; D gene uncertain. The V gene's germline CDR1 is MDHEN and CDR2 SYDVKM. The CDR3 consists of 14 residues. V was clipped by 1 base and J by 4 bases, with 11 bases between them. DNA of the CDR3: TGTGCCAGCAGTTTATACGGTTCCTTTTACGAGCAGTACTTC. It codes for CASSLYGSFYEQYF.